These 27 T cell receptor beta chains came from one sample sequenced in a study of T-cell reconstitution after alpha-beta-depleted transplantation in children. Unique molecular identifiers were used in preparing the TCRbeta library. TCRdb processed the PCR reads anew with MiXCR; each CDR3 protein has one entry. The sample has about 600,000 distinct CDR3 sequences, roughly a tenth seen once. Sample: PBMCs from the stem cell graft donor, taken from the stem cell graft. These receptors all stem from a human donor who donated a stem cell graft to a child with acute myeloid leukemia.

The chain links TRBV3-1 to TRBJ2-7; D call uncertain. The CDR3 consists of 12 residues. With 1 base removed from V and 5 bases from J, the gap between germline ends came to 6 bases. Germline loops: CDR1 LGHDT, CDR2 YNNKEL (reference sequence). The CDR3 spells CASSQVINEQYF. CDR3 nucleotides: TGTGCCAGCAGCCAAGTAATTAACGAGCAGTACTTC.

The sample holds a few counts of this clonotype. This chain uses TRBV9 with TRBJ2-5; tentatively, D is TRBD2 (6 bases). Per germline, CDR1 SGDLS and CDR2 YYNGEE. This CDR3 is built from 15 residues. V lost 2 bases to trimming and J lost 5 bases, with 16 bases between them. In nucleotides, the CDR3 is TGTGCCAGCAGCGTTTCCGGGACTCCCCGGGAGACCCAGTACTTC. This translates into CASSVSGTPRETQYF.

V is TRBV3-1 and J is TRBJ2-1; 11 nucleotides line up with TRBD2. With 0 bases clipped from V and 6 bases from J, the junction kept 1 base outside the gene matches. Germline V gene lookup returns CDR1 LGHDT and CDR2 YNNKEL (reference sequence). CDR3 size: 15 residues. The CDR3 loop is CASSQELAGVNEQFF. The DNA for the CDR3 is TGTGCCAGCAGCCAAGAACTAGCGGGAGTCAATGAGCAGTTCTTC.

In its sample, this clonotype was seen many times. J is TRBJ2-7 and V is TRBV4-3; D gene uncertain. This CDR3 contains 13 residues. The germline V gene has CDR1 LGHNA and CDR2 YSLEER. V lost 1 base and J 2 bases, leaving 6 bases between the germline ends. Written as DNA, the CDR3 is TGCGCCAGCAGCCAAGGATCCACCTACGAGCAGTACTTC. This encodes CASSQGSTYEQYF.

This clonotype was seen many times. This chain links TRBV29-1 with TRBJ2-3; D remains ambiguous. This CDR3 is 13 amino acids long. Trimming pared 4 bases from V and 2 bases from J, leaving 10 bases between. CDR1 and CDR2 from the germline V gene are SQVTM and ANQGSEA. CDR3 sequence (DNA): TGCAGCGTTGTGGACCAATACACAGATACGCAGTATTTT. Protein: CSVVDQYTDTQYF.

The V and J genes are TRBV12-3 or TRBV12-4 and TRBJ2-4; D uncertain. The CDR3 spans 15 residues. With 2 bases removed from V and 4 bases from J, the gap between germline ends came to 12 bases. DNA for the CDR3: TGTGCCAGCAGTTTATCTCTCCAGGCTAAAAACATTCAGTACTTC. Translation gives CASSLSLQAKNIQYF.

This clonotype turned up a few times. This chain joins TRBV7-8 and TRBJ2-1; 9 nucleotides line up with TRBD2. The length of the CDR3 is 16 residues. CDR1 and CDR2 (germline): SGHVS, FQNEAQ. The V gene end was trimmed by 5 bases and the J gene end by 8 bases; junction bases not matched to a gene: 13. The DNA of the CDR3 is TGTGCCAGCAGCCTCGATCATAGCGGGAGTTCGGATGAGCAGTTCTTC. Encoded protein: CASSLDHSGSSDEQFF.

J is TRBJ1-1 and V is TRBV4-3, with a weak D call TRBD1 (6 bases). This CDR3 spans 15 amino acids. Germline V gives CDR1 LGHNA, CDR2 YSLEER. V dropped 8 bases and J dropped 0 bases, with 16 bases sitting between them. The CDR3 DNA is TGCGCCAGCGCGGAGGGTAGGGGGATGAACACTGAAGCTTTCTTT. Translated: CASAEGRGMNTEAFF.

In its sample, this clonotype was seen a few times. V and J are TRBV28 and TRBJ2-3, with 9 bases identical to TRBD1. Trimming cost V 5 bases and J 5 bases; bases outside gene matches: 11. The CDR3 has 16 residues. Germline CDR1 and CDR2: MDHEN and SYDVKM. CDR3 sequence reads: CASSVPGQGKRDTQYF. CDR3 sequence (DNA): TGTGCCAGCAGTGTCCCGGGACAGGGCAAGAGAGATACGCAGTATTTT.

The rearrangement links TRBV6-2 or TRBV6-3 to TRBJ1-5; D is perhaps TRBD1 (5 bases). Germline V gene lookup returns CDR1 MNHEY and CDR2 SVGEGT. The CDR3 runs to 14 residues. Trimming removed 6 bases at V and 1 base at J, with 10 bases between. The CDR3 loop reads CASRPRESNQPQHF. DNA for the CDR3: TGTGCCAGCAGGCCCAGGGAGAGCAATCAGCCCCAGCATTTT.

This clonotype appeared many times. This chain joins TRBV4-2 and TRBJ2-7, with 7 bases lining up with TRBD2. V dropped 3 bases and J dropped 6; count of bases not matched to a gene: 8. Germline CDR1 and CDR2: LGHNA and YNFKEQ. The CDR3 loop spans 14 amino acids. CDR3 amino acids: CASSQEGLVSEQYF. In DNA, the CDR3 is TGTGCCAGCAGCCAGGAAGGACTAGTGAGCGAGCAGTACTTC.

This clonotype was seen ten or more times. This chain connects TRBV27 to TRBJ2-7; tentatively, D is TRBD2 (5 bases). The V and J ends lost 2 bases and 1 base respectively, with 9 bases between them. CDR1 is MNHEY, CDR2 SMNVEV, per germline (reference sequence). There are 14 residues in the CDR3. CDR3 nucleotides: TGTGCCAGCAGTTTAAGGACTCATTCCTACGAGCAGTACTTC. It is translated as CASSLRTHSYEQYF.

A few counts support this clonotype. V gene TRBV20-1 combines with J gene TRBJ2-7, with a weak D call TRBD2 (6 bases). The CDR3 runs to 16 residues. With 2 bases removed from V and 0 bases from J, the gap between germline ends came to 17 bases. Germline CDR1 reads DFQATT; CDR2 reads SNEGSKA (reference sequence). CDR3 nucleotides: TGCAGTGCTAGATCCGGGGCCAGCGGGCCCTCCTACGAGCAGTACTTC. Encoded protein: CSARSGASGPSYEQYF.

The rearrangement links TRBV5-1 to TRBJ1-6; 7 bases line up with TRBD1. The CDR3 length is 16 residues. V lost 2 bases, J lost 10 bases, and 12 bases stayed unmatched. The germline V gene has CDR1 SGHRS and CDR2 YFSETQ. The DNA of the CDR3 is TGCGCCAGCAGCTTCCTCCCCGGAACAGGGGAATCACCCCTCCACTTT. Translation gives CASSFLPGTGESPLHF. Variable domain in full (rest from reference TRBV5-1 and TRBJ1-6): KAGVTQTPRYLIKTRGQQVTLSCSPISGHRSVSWYQQTPGQGLQFLFEYFSETQRNKGNFPGRFSGRQFSNSRSEMNVSTLELGDSALYLCASSFLPGTGESPLHFGNGTRLTVT.

This clonotype was counted a few times. The rearrangement joins TRBV12-3 or TRBV12-4 to TRBJ1-1, with 7 bases fitting TRBD1. Trimming at V came to 4 bases and at J to 0 bases, leaving 5 bases not matched to a gene. The CDR3 has 15 residues. The CDR3 nucleotides read TGTGCCAGCAGTTCCTGGGACAGACTGAACACTGAAGCTTTCTTT. It translates to CASSSWDRLNTEAFF.

This CDR3 reads CASNGGVGQETQYF. The CDR3 nucleotides read TGTGCCAGCAACGGGGGAGTGGGCCAAGAGACCCAGTACTTC. The chain joins TRBV7-9 to TRBJ2-5; a possible D gene is TRBD2 (6 bases). CDR3 length: 14 residues. Looked up from germline, CDR1 is SEHNR and CDR2 is FQNEAQ (reference sequence). The ends were cut back, 7 bases at V and 1 base at J, with 13 bases in the middle.

The V call is TRBV11-2, the J call TRBJ2-5; D perhaps matches TRBD1 (6 bases). The germline gives CDR1 SGHAT, CDR2 FQNNGV. V was clipped by 5 bases and J by 7 bases, with 23 bases between them. The CDR3 is 16 amino acids. The CDR3 loop reads CASSPSTGSLRGTQYF. DNA for the CDR3: TGTGCCAGCAGCCCCTCCACAGGGTCGCTTCGGGGGACCCAGTACTTC.

V usage is TRBV7-9 and J usage is TRBJ2-2, with 9 nucleotides matching TRBD1. There are 16 residues in the CDR3. Losses at the gene ends were 5 bases for V and 7 bases for J; bases not matched to a gene: 11. Germline CDR1 SEHNR, CDR2 FQNEAQ (reference sequence). The chain's CDR3 is CASSQPGQGTVGELFF. The CDR3 DNA follows: TGTGCCAGCAGCCAACCGGGACAGGGCACGGTCGGGGAGCTGTTTTTT.

This clonotype was counted a few times. This chain links TRBV2 with TRBJ2-3; weak D call: TRBD1 (5 bases). V lost 5 bases to trimming and J lost 4 bases, with 10 bases between them. CDR3 length: 13 amino acids. Per the germline V gene, CDR1 is SNHLY and CDR2 is FYNNEI. The DNA for the CDR3 is TGTGCCAGCAGTAGCCAGGGCCCAGATACGCAGTATTTT. Translating gives CASSSQGPDTQYF.

This clonotype came up many times. The V gene is TRBV6-2 or TRBV6-3, the J gene TRBJ2-7; weak D call: TRBD2 (6 bases). The CDR3 contains 13 residues. V was trimmed by 8 bases and J by 9 bases, leaving 20 bases between them. Germline V gene lookup returns CDR1 MNHEY and CDR2 SVGEGT. The CDR3 here is CASGTTSEGGQYF. The DNA for the CDR3 is TGTGCCAGCGGCACTACCTCGGAGGGAGGGCAGTACTTC.

The chain links TRBV15 to TRBJ2-2, with 7 nucleotides matching TRBD1. The CDR3 runs to 17 residues. Germline values: CDR1 LNHNV, CDR2 YYDKDF (reference sequence). Losses at the gene ends were 0 bases for V and 7 bases for J; bases not matched to a gene: 11. The CDR3 DNA reads TGTGCCACCAGCAGAGATCGGGACAGTGGGGTTGGCGGGGAGCTGTTTTTT. Translation: CATSRDRDSGVGGELFF.

The V and J genes are TRBV5-1 and TRBJ2-4, with unresolved D. Trimming took off 0 bases at V and 0 bases at J, with 13 bases between the two ends. CDR1 SGHRS and CDR2 YFSETQ come from the germline V gene. The CDR3 length is 17 residues. The CDR3 protein is CASSLGPGRLAKNIQYF. CDR3 coding DNA: TGCGCCAGCAGCTTGGGCCCGGGCCGTTTAGCCAAAAACATTCAGTACTTC.

This clonotype occurred many times. The chain is built from TRBV25-1 and TRBJ2-7, with 10 bases aligning to TRBD1. This CDR3 is built from 15 residues. Germline trimming cut 4 bases from V and 4 bases from J; bases unmatched to any gene: 7. Germline V CDR1 and CDR2: MGHDK, SYGVNS. CDR3 residues: CASSGAGTGVYEQYF. The DNA of the CDR3 is TGTGCCAGCAGTGGCGCAGGGACAGGGGTATACGAGCAGTACTTC.

The J gene is TRBJ2-1, the V gene TRBV5-1, with 9 positions matching TRBD1. The V and J ends lost 4 bases and 7 bases, in that order; junction bases with no gene match: 9. Germline CDR1 and CDR2: SGHRS and YFSETQ. The CDR3 is 15 amino acids. The CDR3 nucleotides read TGCGCCAGCAGCGGTAAAGGGGACAGGGTAAATGAGCAGTTCTTC. Encoded protein: CASSGKGDRVNEQFF.

The V and J genes are TRBV7-9 and TRBJ2-3, with 16 bases identical to TRBD2. Trimming removed 4 bases from V and 0 bases from J; junction bases left unmatched: 1. From germline, CDR1 is SEHNR and CDR2 FQNEAQ (reference sequence). The CDR3 covers 17 residues. The CDR3 loop is CASSSGLAGGSTDTQYF. In nucleotides, the CDR3 is TGTGCCAGCAGCTCGGGACTAGCGGGAGGGAGCACAGATACGCAGTATTTT. Using reference TRBV7-9 and TRBJ2-3 for the parts outside the CDR3, the full variable domain is DTGVSQNPRHKITKRGQNVTFRCDPISEHNRLYWYRQTLGQGPEFLTYFQNEAQLEKSRLLSDRFSAERPKGSFSTLEIQRTEQGDSAMYLCASSSGLAGGSTDTQYFGPGTRLTVL.

This clonotype came up many times. CDR3 protein: CASSSHPGNEQFF. The CDR3 DNA reads TGTGCCAGCAGTTCCCACCCTGGGAATGAGCAGTTCTTC. The rearrangement uses TRBV6-2 or TRBV6-3 and TRBJ2-1, with D hard to call. Trimming pared 4 bases from V and 7 bases from J, leaving 11 bases between. CDR3 size: 13 residues. The germline V gene has CDR1 MNHEY and CDR2 SVGEGT.

The genes are TRBV28 and TRBJ1-3; 10 nucleotides match TRBD1. The CDR3 length is 16 residues. CDR1 and CDR2 from the germline V gene are MDHEN and SYDVKM. V dropped 3 bases and J dropped 4; count of bases not matched to a gene: 6. As DNA, the CDR3 is TGTGCCAGCAGTTTTCACCGGACAGGGGGAGGAAACACCATATATTTT. Protein: CASSFHRTGGGNTIYF.